The present T cell receptor beta chain was sequenced within a study of regulatory T cells in long-lasting Graves disease. Germline CDR1 is MDHEN and CDR2 is SYDVKM. The germline V and J ends were trimmed by 3 bases and 0 bases, with 8 bases remaining between them. The CDR3 length is 14 residues. In this sample, this clonotype turned up many times. Arm-PCR with iRepertoire HTBI primers amplified the CDR3 regions for these TCR beta libraries. TCRdb reprocessed the multiplex PCR reads via MiXCR and lists one record per CDR3 protein. The sample lists some 410,000 distinct CDR3 sequences; roughly 15% were seen once. Time point denoted: newly diagnosed GD, antithyroid drugs for less than 3 months. PBMCs were the source of the RNA used for TCR sequencing. Roughly 9.3 milliliters of peripheral blood were taken and placed in EDTA tubes. This sample also belongs to another study, concerning T cells in Graves' hyperthyroidism and ophthalmopathy. As reported in that work: The study excluded patients with uncontrolled infection, other autoimmune disease, pregnancy or lactation.

The specimen was peripheral blood mononuclear cells (PBMCs), collected at new diagnosis, from a patient treated with antithyroid drugs. The sequence was obtained from a woman aged 25-40 years with Graves disease. V and J are TRBV28 and TRBJ1-1, with D possibly TRBD1 on 6 matching bases. CDR3 region: CASSFGGMNTEAFF. DNA of the CDR3: TGTGCCAGCAGTTTCGGGGGCATGAACACTGAAGCTTTCTTT.